Given below is one T cell receptor beta chain in context. This clone occurred a few times. The antigen this receptor binds is unknown. The record has no base qualities; no much larger clone is one base away. This sample was taken from a study of blood T cell repertoires in COVID-19 (TCRdb year 2020). A note on the overall study: The collaborator samples originated in the United States, Italy and Spain and spanned the acute and convalescent phases of COVID-19. Where available, HLA class I and class II types were obtained from metadata supplied by the sample provider rather than from assay-based typing. The dataset comprised deeply sampled blood TCRbeta repertoires from subjects exposed to, actively infected with, or recovered from COVID-19. The samples were drawn from two sources: the first 160 participants of the ongoing ImmuneRACE study, and 1,254 subjects contributed by 6 global collaborators. The repertoires were made available in a free public database intended to serve as a resource for research on the immune response to SARS-CoV-2. The prospective study material was composed of cDNA or gDNA derived from T cells, B-cell-depleted T cells, or PBMCs. The sample metadata nearly always contained a de-identified subject ID, COVID-19 status, age in years and sex.

Germline trimming: 5 bases from V, 4 bases from J; junction bases outside gene matches: 2. CDR1 LGHDT and CDR2 YNNKEL are derived from the germline V gene (reference sequence). The CDR3 has 13 amino acids, counting the end cysteine and phenylalanine. Only CDR3 DNA is held: 39 bases, read in frame from base 1. Each collaborating institution followed its own protocols to collect whole blood in K2EDTA tubes. For TCRbeta analysis, collaborator samples were shipped as frozen whole blood, as isolated PBMCs, or as DNA extracted from either sample type. What the work shows at the level of the full study, not this receptor alone: How much clinical and demographic metadata was included differed by source and by participant, and the metadata was provided uncurated.

TCRbeta CDR3 regions were amplified from genomic DNA using the immunoSEQ Assay, a bias-controlled multiplex PCR. The authors' analysis ran thus. Within the assay, amplification of reference gene primers was used to estimate how many nucleated cells each sample contained. To quantify the absolute abundance of each unique TCRbeta CDR3 rearrangement, sequence reads were collapsed and filtered. Productive Simpson clonality was computed per sample as the square root of Simpson's diversity index over productive rearrangements. TCRdb carries this immuneACCESS record with in-frame sequences only. Its versions omit some clonotypes, under half of them owing to an unresolved V gene in the studies checked, with the rest unexplained. The V and J calls and clone size are taken from that table; D and trimming were inferred from the DNA. The sample has 130,000 to 150,000 clones on record, around 76% of them singletons. The biggest ten clones account for over 10% of the sample.

Sequencing input: peripheral blood. The sequence joins TRBV3-1 (or the pseudogene TRBV3-2) to TRBJ1-2, with 9 bases in between that match TRBD1. This TCR was sampled from a man older than 75 with acute or convalescent COVID-19. The DNA sequence is given as TGTGCCAGCAGCACAGGGGGCGTCTATGGCTACACCTTC. The resulting protein is CASSTGGVYGYTF.